This T cell receptor (beta chain) was observed in a study of control samples from healthy donors and cancer patients. This table comes from immunoSEQ multiplex PCR, and its TCRdb copy is limited to in-frame clones, with some not included. The sample includes roughly 90,000 clones, about 89% seen only once; the top ten take about 8.6%. V lost 4 bases to trimming and J lost 10 bases; unmatched junction nucleotides: 9. This CDR3 is 13 amino acids long. The germline V gene encodes CDR1 SGHTA and CDR2 FQGTGA. V is TRBV7-3 and J is TRBJ1-1, with TRBD1 matching over 7 bases. Sequenced material: PBMCs. The clonotype was recovered from a woman aged 45-59 years with colorectal cancer. The CDR3 DNA reads TGTGCCAGCAGCTCAACAGGGGTGGGAAGAGCTTTCTTT. Its protein product is CASSSTGVGRAFF.